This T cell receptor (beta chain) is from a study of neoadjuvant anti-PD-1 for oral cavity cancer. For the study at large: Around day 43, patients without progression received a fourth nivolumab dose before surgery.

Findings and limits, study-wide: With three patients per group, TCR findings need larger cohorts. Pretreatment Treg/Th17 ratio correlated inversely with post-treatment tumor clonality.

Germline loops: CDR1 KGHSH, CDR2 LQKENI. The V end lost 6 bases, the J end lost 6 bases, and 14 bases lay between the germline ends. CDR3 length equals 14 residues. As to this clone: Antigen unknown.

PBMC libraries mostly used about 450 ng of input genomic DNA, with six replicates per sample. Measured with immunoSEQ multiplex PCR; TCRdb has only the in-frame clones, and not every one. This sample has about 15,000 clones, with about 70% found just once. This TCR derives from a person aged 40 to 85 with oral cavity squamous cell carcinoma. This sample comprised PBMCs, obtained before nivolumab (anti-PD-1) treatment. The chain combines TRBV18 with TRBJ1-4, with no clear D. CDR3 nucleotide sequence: TGTGCCAGCTCCCCGACCATTACCCATGAAAAACTGTTTTTT. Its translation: CASSPTITHEKLFF.